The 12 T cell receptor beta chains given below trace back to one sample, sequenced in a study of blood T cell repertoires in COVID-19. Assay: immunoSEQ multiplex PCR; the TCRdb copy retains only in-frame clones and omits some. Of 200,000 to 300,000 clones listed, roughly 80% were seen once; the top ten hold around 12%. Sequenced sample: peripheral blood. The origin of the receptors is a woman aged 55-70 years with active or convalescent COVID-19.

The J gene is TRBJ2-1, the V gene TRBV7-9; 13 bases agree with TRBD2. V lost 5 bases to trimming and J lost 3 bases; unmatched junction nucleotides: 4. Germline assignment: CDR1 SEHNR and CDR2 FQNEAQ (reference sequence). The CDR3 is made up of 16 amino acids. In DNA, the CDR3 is TGTGCCAGCAGCCGGCGACTAGCGGGGGGCTACAATGAGCAGTTCTTC. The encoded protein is CASSRRLAGGYNEQFF.

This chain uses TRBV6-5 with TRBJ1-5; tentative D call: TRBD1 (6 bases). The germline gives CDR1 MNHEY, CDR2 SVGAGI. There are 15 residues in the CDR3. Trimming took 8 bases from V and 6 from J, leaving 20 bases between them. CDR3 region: CASQGGVQAGQPQHF. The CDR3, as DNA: TGTGCCAGCCAAGGGGGTGTCCAGGCGGGTCAGCCCCAGCATTTT.

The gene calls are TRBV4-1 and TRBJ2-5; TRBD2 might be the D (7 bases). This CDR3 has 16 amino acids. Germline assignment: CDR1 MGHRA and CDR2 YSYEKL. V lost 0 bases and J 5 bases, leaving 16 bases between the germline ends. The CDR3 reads CASSQDRGGASETQYF. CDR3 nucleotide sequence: TGCGCCAGCAGCCAAGATCGTGGGGGGGCCTCCGAGACCCAGTACTTC.

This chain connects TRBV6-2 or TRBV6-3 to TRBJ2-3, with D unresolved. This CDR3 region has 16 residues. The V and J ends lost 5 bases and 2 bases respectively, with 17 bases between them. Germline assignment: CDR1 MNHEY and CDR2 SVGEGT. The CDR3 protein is CASSLYKTRTTDTQYF. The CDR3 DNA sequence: TGTGCCAGCAGTCTTTATAAGACTCGCACCACAGATACGCAGTATTTT.

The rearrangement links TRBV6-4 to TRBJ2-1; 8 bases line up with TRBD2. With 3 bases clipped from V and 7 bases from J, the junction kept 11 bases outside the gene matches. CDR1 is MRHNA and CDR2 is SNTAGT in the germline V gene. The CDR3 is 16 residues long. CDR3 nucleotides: TGTGCCAGCAGTGAAATAGCGGGGTTGTCATGGAATGAGCAGTTCTTC. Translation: CASSEIAGLSWNEQFF.

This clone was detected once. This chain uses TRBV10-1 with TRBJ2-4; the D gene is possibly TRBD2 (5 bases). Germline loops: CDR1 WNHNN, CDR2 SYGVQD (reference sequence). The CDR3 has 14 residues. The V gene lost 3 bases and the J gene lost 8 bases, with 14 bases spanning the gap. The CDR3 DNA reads TGCGCCAGCAGTGATCTACGTTACGGGGACATTCAGTACTTC. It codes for CASSDLRYGDIQYF.

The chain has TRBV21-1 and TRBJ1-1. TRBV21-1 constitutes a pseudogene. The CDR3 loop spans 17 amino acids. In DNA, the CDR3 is TGTGCCAGCAGCAAAGAATCCGGGGGGGCCATGAACACTGAAGCTTTCTTT. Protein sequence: CASSKESGGAMNTEAFF.

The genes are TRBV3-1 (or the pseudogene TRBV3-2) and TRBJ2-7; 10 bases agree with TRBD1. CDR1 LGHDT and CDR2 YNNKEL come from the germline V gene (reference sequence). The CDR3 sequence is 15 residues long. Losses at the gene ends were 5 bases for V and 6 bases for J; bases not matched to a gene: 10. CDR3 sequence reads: CASSRQGARSGEQYF. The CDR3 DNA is TGTGCCAGCAGCAGACAGGGGGCCCGGTCGGGCGAGCAGTACTTC.

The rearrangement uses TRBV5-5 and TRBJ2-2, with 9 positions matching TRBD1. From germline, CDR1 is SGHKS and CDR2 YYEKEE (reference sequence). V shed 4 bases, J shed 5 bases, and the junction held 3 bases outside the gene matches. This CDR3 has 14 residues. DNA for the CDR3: TGTGCCAGCAGCCCCGGGACAGGGACCGGGGAGCTGTTTTTT. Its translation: CASSPGTGTGELFF.

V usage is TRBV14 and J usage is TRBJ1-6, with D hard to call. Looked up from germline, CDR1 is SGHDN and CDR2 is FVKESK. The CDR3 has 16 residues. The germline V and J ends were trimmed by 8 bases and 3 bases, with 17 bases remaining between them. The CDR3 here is CASHSAGSGYNSPLHF. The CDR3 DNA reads TGTGCCAGCCATTCAGCTGGCAGCGGCTATAATTCACCCCTCCACTTT.

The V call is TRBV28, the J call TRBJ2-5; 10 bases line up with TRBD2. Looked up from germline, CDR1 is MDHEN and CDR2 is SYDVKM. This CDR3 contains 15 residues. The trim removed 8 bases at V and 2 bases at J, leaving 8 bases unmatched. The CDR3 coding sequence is TGTGCCAGCGGGTTTTCTAGCGGGGGACAAGAGACCCAGTACTTC. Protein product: CASGFSSGGQETQYF.

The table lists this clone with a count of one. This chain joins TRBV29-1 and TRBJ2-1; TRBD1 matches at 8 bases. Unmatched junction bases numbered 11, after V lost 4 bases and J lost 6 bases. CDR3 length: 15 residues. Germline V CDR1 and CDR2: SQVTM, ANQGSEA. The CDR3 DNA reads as TGCAGCGTTGGGACAGGGTTTTACCTTTTCAATGAGCAGTTCTTC. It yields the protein CSVGTGFYLFNEQFF.